What follows describes a single T cell receptor (beta chain). The data originate from a study of CD8 T cells in Susac syndrome. The authors reverse transcribed roughly 0.5 to 1 ug RNA with random hexamers. Via MiXCR, TCRdb re-called the immunoSEQ multiplex PCR reads, giving one row per CDR3 protein. The table lists 53,000 or so distinct CDR3 sequences, over 85% of them singletons, with about 0.5% in the top ten. The sequenced target, TCR beta, came from blood CD8+ and CD4+ T cells. After removal of 10 bases from V and 1 base from J, the junction contained 4 bases not matched to a gene. The CDR3 has 14 residues. The V gene's germline CDR1 is MNHEY and CDR2 SMNVEV (reference sequence).

The sequence derives from a human donor in good health. Material: CD8+ T cells from PBMCs. The rearrangement joins TRBV27 to TRBJ2-5; 12 nucleotides align to TRBD2. This CDR3 is CATKGLAGQETQYF. The CDR3 DNA is TGTGCCACTAAGGGACTAGCGGGCCAAGAGACCCAGTACTTC.